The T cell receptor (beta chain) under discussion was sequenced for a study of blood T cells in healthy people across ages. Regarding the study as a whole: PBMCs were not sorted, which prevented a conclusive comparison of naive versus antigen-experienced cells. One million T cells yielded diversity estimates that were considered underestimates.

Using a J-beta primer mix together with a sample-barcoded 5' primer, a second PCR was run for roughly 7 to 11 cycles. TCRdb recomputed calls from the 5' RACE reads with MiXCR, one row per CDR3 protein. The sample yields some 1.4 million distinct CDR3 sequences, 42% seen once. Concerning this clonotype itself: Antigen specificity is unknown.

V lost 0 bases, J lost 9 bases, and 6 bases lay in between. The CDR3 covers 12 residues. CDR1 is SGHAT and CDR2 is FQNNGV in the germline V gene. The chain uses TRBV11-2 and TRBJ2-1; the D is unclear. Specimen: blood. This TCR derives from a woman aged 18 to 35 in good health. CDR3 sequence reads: CASSLEYAEQFF. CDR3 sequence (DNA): TGTGCCAGCAGCTTAGAGTACGCTGAGCAGTTCTTC.